The rows below give T cell receptor beta chains drawn from one sample of a study of blood T cell repertoires in COVID-19. Clones were read by immunoSEQ multiplex PCR, and TCRdb kept only the in-frame ones, dropping some. The table shows some 430,000 clones, with about 90% occurring only once. The specimen sequenced was PBMCs or T cells enriched from blood (not recorded which). The source is a man between 18 and 29 years old who had recovered from COVID-19. CDR3s include the opening cysteine and the closing phenylalanine or tryptophan. Fields, in order: J gene, V gene, D gene, clone size, CDR3 protein, CDR3 DNA. The D gene is left open where the match is weak. Not all rows give a size; the values are once, few, many and, for expanded clones, a class.

J gene: TRBJ1-5
V gene: TRBV11-2
D gene: -
clone size: -
CDR3 protein: CASSLQGGYSNQPQHF
CDR3 DNA: TGTGCCAGCAGCTTGCAGGGAGGGTATAGCAATCAGCCCCAGCATTTT

J gene: TRBJ2-1
V gene: TRBV10-2
D gene: -
clone size: -
CDR3 protein: CASSGALTTNSYNEQFF
CDR3 DNA: TGCGCCAGCAGTGGGGCCTTAACGACTAACTCCTACAATGAGCAGTTCTTC

J gene: TRBJ1-2
V gene: TRBV9
D gene: -
clone size: -
CDR3 protein: CASSVSQGTNYGYTF
CDR3 DNA: TGTGCCAGCAGCGTATCCCAGGGAACTAACTATGGCTACACCTTC

J gene: TRBJ2-3
V gene: TRBV28
D gene: -
clone size: few
CDR3 protein: CASSSPYYTQYF
CDR3 DNA: TGTGCCAGCAGTTCCCCCTATTATACGCAGTATTTT

J gene: TRBJ1-1
V gene: TRBV5-6
D gene: TRBD1
clone size: -
CDR3 protein: CASSRRQGVGTEAFF
CDR3 DNA: TGTGCCAGCAGCCGTCGACAGGGGGTGGGCACTGAAGCTTTCTTT

J gene: TRBJ2-2
V gene: TRBV5-1
D gene: TRBD1
clone size: -
CDR3 protein: CASTTGGDTGELFF
CDR3 DNA: TGCGCCAGCACGACAGGGGGCGACACCGGGGAGCTGTTTTTT

J gene: TRBJ2-1
V gene: TRBV9
D gene: TRBD2
clone size: -
CDR3 protein: CASSLGLAGGSYNEQFF
CDR3 DNA: TGTGCCAGCAGTCTTGGACTAGCGGGGGGTTCCTACAATGAGCAGTTCTTC

J gene: TRBJ1-2
V gene: TRBV5-1
D gene: -
clone size: -
CDR3 protein: CASRLAGNYGYTF
CDR3 DNA: TGCGCCAGCAGGCTGGCCGGGAACTATGGCTACACCTTC

J gene: TRBJ2-7
V gene: TRBV18
D gene: TRBD1
clone size: -
CDR3 protein: CASSPGTGISYEQYF
CDR3 DNA: TGTGCCAGCTCACCCGGGACAGGCATATCCTACGAGCAGTACTTC

J gene: TRBJ2-7
V gene: TRBV5-1
D gene: -
clone size: -
CDR3 protein: CASSLREPGSPYEQYF
CDR3 DNA: TGCGCCAGCAGCTTGAGGGAGCCGGGGAGTCCCTACGAGCAGTACTTC

J gene: TRBJ2-7
V gene: TRBV27
D gene: -
clone size: once
CDR3 protein: CASSLVGGPSYEQYF
CDR3 DNA: TGTGCCAGCAGTTTAGTGGGGGGGCCTTCCTACGAGCAGTACTTC

J gene: TRBJ1-3
V gene: TRBV10-3
D gene: -
clone size: -
CDR3 protein: CAISESGAGENTIYF
CDR3 DNA: TGTGCCATCAGTGAGTCAGGCGCGGGGGAAAACACCATATATTTT

J gene: TRBJ1-1
V gene: TRBV2
D gene: -
clone size: few
CDR3 protein: CASSEFREAFF
CDR3 DNA: TGTGCCAGCAGTGAATTCAGAGAAGCTTTCTTT

J gene: TRBJ1-1
V gene: TRBV2
D gene: TRBD1
clone size: few
CDR3 protein: CASGTGGRNTEAFF
CDR3 DNA: TGTGCCAGCGGGACAGGGGGCAGGAACACTGAAGCTTTCTTT

J gene: TRBJ1-1
V gene: TRBV10-2
D gene: TRBD1
clone size: -
CDR3 protein: CASLGGQGEAFF
CDR3 DNA: TGCGCCAGCCTAGGCGGACAGGGAGAAGCTTTCTTT

J gene: TRBJ2-7
V gene: TRBV5-1
D gene: TRBD1
clone size: -
CDR3 protein: CASSFAGGYEQYF
CDR3 DNA: TGCGCCAGCAGCTTCGCAGGGGGCTACGAGCAGTACTTC

J gene: TRBJ1-5
V gene: TRBV18
D gene: TRBD1
clone size: -
CDR3 protein: CASSRTGGYSNQPQHF
CDR3 DNA: TGTGCCAGCTCACGGACAGGGGGCTATAGCAATCAGCCCCAGCATTTT

J gene: TRBJ1-2
V gene: TRBV2
D gene: -
clone size: -
CDR3 protein: CASTSNSYTF
CDR3 DNA: TGTGCCAGCACAAGCAATAGCTACACCTTC

J gene: TRBJ2-5
V gene: TRBV5-1
D gene: TRBD2
clone size: -
CDR3 protein: CASSGTSGKLETQYF
CDR3 DNA: TGCGCCAGCAGCGGGACTAGCGGGAAACTAGAGACCCAGTACTTC

J gene: TRBJ2-5
V gene: TRBV6-2/TRBV6-3
D gene: TRBD2
clone size: -
CDR3 protein: CASSYGPGGEKFQETQYF
CDR3 DNA: TGTGCCAGCAGTTACGGGCCGGGGGGAGAGAAGTTCCAAGAGACCCAGTACTTC

J gene: TRBJ1-2
V gene: TRBV18
D gene: -
clone size: -
CDR3 protein: CASSPSGDFGGYTF
CDR3 DNA: TGTGCCAGCTCCCCAAGCGGTGATTTCGGTGGCTACACCTTC

J gene: TRBJ1-6
V gene: TRBV5-6
D gene: -
clone size: -
CDR3 protein: CASSFTDRDNSPLHF
CDR3 DNA: TGTGCCAGCAGCTTTACCGACAGAGATAATTCACCCCTCCACTTT

J gene: TRBJ1-6
V gene: TRBV28
D gene: -
clone size: -
CDR3 protein: CASSLGQASSYNSPLHF
CDR3 DNA: TGTGCCAGCAGTTTAGGGCAGGCCAGCTCCTATAATTCACCCCTCCACTTT

J gene: TRBJ2-1
V gene: TRBV10-3
D gene: TRBD2
clone size: -
CDR3 protein: CAISDGTSGISYNEQFF
CDR3 DNA: TGTGCCATCAGCGACGGGACTAGCGGGATCTCGTACAATGAGCAGTTCTTC

J gene: TRBJ2-4
V gene: TRBV5-1
D gene: TRBD1
clone size: -
CDR3 protein: CASSYWTGGDAKNIQYF
CDR3 DNA: TGCGCCAGCAGCTACTGGACAGGGGGAGACGCCAAAAACATTCAGTACTTC

J gene: TRBJ2-7
V gene: TRBV5-1
D gene: -
clone size: -
CDR3 protein: CASRLIDEQYF
CDR3 DNA: TGCGCCAGCAGACTCATCGACGAGCAGTACTTC

J gene: TRBJ1-3
V gene: TRBV18
D gene: TRBD1
clone size: -
CDR3 protein: CASSPPQMRGGRNTIYF
CDR3 DNA: TGTGCCAGCTCACCACCCCAGATGCGAGGGGGCCGGAACACCATATATTTT

J gene: TRBJ1-2
V gene: TRBV12-3/TRBV12-4
D gene: TRBD1
clone size: -
CDR3 protein: CASSPGQSYGYTF
CDR3 DNA: TGTGCCAGCAGTCCGGGACAGAGCTATGGCTACACCTTC

J gene: TRBJ2-7
V gene: TRBV27
D gene: TRBD1
clone size: -
CDR3 protein: CASSRRDSSYEQYF
CDR3 DNA: TGTGCCAGCAGCCGCCGGGACAGTTCCTACGAGCAGTACTTC

J gene: TRBJ1-6
V gene: TRBV5-6
D gene: -
clone size: -
CDR3 protein: CASSLGGTTLHF
CDR3 DNA: TGTGCCAGCAGCTTGGGAGGGACTACACTCCACTTT

J gene: TRBJ1-2
V gene: TRBV19
D gene: -
clone size: -
CDR3 protein: CASSIEGRINGYTF
CDR3 DNA: TGTGCCAGTAGTATAGAGGGCAGAATAAATGGCTACACCTTC

J gene: TRBJ1-2
V gene: TRBV3-1/TRBV3-2
D gene: -
clone size: -
CDR3 protein: CASSQDSVSGPFGGYTF
CDR3 DNA: TGTGCCAGCAGCCAAGATAGTGTGTCAGGCCCTTTTGGGGGCTACACCTTC

J gene: TRBJ2-5
V gene: TRBV4-2
D gene: -
clone size: -
CDR3 protein: CASSQQSPGTPGETQYF
CDR3 DNA: TGTGCCAGCAGCCAGCAGTCCCCCGGGACTCCGGGGGAGACCCAGTACTTC

J gene: TRBJ1-2
V gene: TRBV29-1
D gene: TRBD1
clone size: -
CDR3 protein: CSVVGDRGLNYGYTF
CDR3 DNA: TGCAGCGTTGTAGGGGACAGGGGCCTAAACTATGGCTACACCTTC

J gene: TRBJ1-1
V gene: TRBV27
D gene: -
clone size: -
CDR3 protein: CASGYFGTEAFF
CDR3 DNA: TGTGCCAGCGGTTATTTCGGCACTGAAGCTTTCTTT

J gene: TRBJ2-5
V gene: TRBV11-1
D gene: -
clone size: -
CDR3 protein: CASSLRDLQETQYF
CDR3 DNA: TGTGCCAGCAGCCTCCGCGACTTGCAAGAGACCCAGTACTTC

J gene: TRBJ2-2
V gene: TRBV6-2/TRBV6-3
D gene: -
clone size: few
CDR3 protein: CASSFDTNTGELFF
CDR3 DNA: TGTGCCAGCAGTTTTGACACGAACACCGGGGAGCTGTTTTTT

J gene: TRBJ1-2
V gene: TRBV27
D gene: -
clone size: -
CDR3 protein: CASSSDFYGYTF
CDR3 DNA: TGTGCCAGCAGTTCAGACTTCTATGGCTACACCTTC

J gene: TRBJ1-6
V gene: TRBV27
D gene: TRBD1
clone size: -
CDR3 protein: CASRPQGSDNSPLHF
CDR3 DNA: TGTGCCAGCAGACCACAGGGGTCTGATAATTCACCCCTCCACTTT

J gene: TRBJ2-5
V gene: TRBV28
D gene: -
clone size: -
CDR3 protein: CASMQRAETQYF
CDR3 DNA: TGTGCCAGCATGCAGAGGGCTGAGACCCAGTACTTC

J gene: TRBJ1-5
V gene: TRBV19
D gene: TRBD1
clone size: -
CDR3 protein: CASSKTGKNQPQHF
CDR3 DNA: TGTGCCAGTAGTAAGACAGGGAAAAATCAGCCCCAGCATTTT

J gene: TRBJ2-7
V gene: TRBV18
D gene: -
clone size: -
CDR3 protein: CASSPSEVSSYEQYF
CDR3 DNA: TGTGCCAGCTCACCTTCCGAAGTGAGCTCCTACGAGCAGTACTTC

J gene: TRBJ1-6
V gene: TRBV10-3
D gene: TRBD1
clone size: few
CDR3 protein: CATTGSNSPLHF
CDR3 DNA: TGTGCCACGACAGGGTCTAATTCACCCCTCCACTTT

J gene: TRBJ2-7
V gene: TRBV7-9
D gene: TRBD2
clone size: -
CDR3 protein: CASSAGGSYEQYF
CDR3 DNA: TGTGCCAGCTCAGCGGGGGGCTCCTACGAGCAGTACTTC

J gene: TRBJ1-2
V gene: TRBV28
D gene: -
clone size: -
CDR3 protein: CASSKSGNGYTF
CDR3 DNA: TGTGCCAGCAGTAAGTCGGGAAATGGCTACACCTTC

J gene: TRBJ1-1
V gene: TRBV19
D gene: -
clone size: -
CDR3 protein: CASNAGNLNTEAFF
CDR3 DNA: TGTGCCAGTAACGCGGGGAACTTGAACACTGAAGCTTTCTTT

J gene: TRBJ2-2
V gene: TRBV5-4
D gene: TRBD1
clone size: -
CDR3 protein: CASSLVGQGQITGELFF
CDR3 DNA: TGTGCCAGCAGCTTGGTTGGACAGGGTCAGATAACCGGGGAGCTGTTTTTT

J gene: TRBJ2-7
V gene: TRBV28
D gene: TRBD1
clone size: -
CDR3 protein: CASEGAVPSYEQYF
CDR3 DNA: TGTGCCAGTGAGGGGGCGGTCCCCTCCTACGAGCAGTACTTC

J gene: TRBJ1-2
V gene: TRBV19
D gene: -
clone size: -
CDR3 protein: CASSRPGANYGYTF
CDR3 DNA: TGTGCCAGTAGTAGGCCGGGAGCTAACTATGGCTACACCTTC

J gene: TRBJ1-2
V gene: TRBV7-9
D gene: -
clone size: -
CDR3 protein: CASSLRGYGYTF
CDR3 DNA: TGTGCCAGCAGCTTAAGGGGGTATGGCTACACCTTC

J gene: TRBJ2-7
V gene: TRBV6-2/TRBV6-3
D gene: TRBD2
clone size: -
CDR3 protein: CASSYPHEELAGGITYEQYF
CDR3 DNA: TGTGCCAGCAGTTACCCCCACGAGGAACTAGCGGGAGGTATAACCTACGAGCAGTACTTC

J gene: TRBJ2-7
V gene: TRBV13
D gene: -
clone size: -
CDR3 protein: CASSLGSAIDYEQYF
CDR3 DNA: TGTGCCAGCAGCTTAGGCTCCGCGATTGACTACGAGCAGTACTTC

J gene: TRBJ1-1
V gene: TRBV9
D gene: -
clone size: -
CDR3 protein: CASSVSDSQWTLVYF
CDR3 DNA: TGTGCCAGCAGCGTATCGGACAGCCAGTGGACCTTAGTTTACTTT